One sample yielded the 11 T cell receptor beta chains listed below, sequenced in a study of cytomegalovirus exposure and HLA in healthy donors. The protocol was immunoSEQ multiplex PCR, while the TCRdb copy is restricted to in-frame clones and leaves out a portion. The table lists about 56,000 clones, 93% of them singletons. Sequences were obtained from PBMCs. The receptors shown here come from a woman aged 18-29 years in good health and CMV-seropositive.

This chain joins TRBV27 and TRBJ2-7; TRBD2 might be the D (6 bases). The length of the CDR3 is 16 residues. Germline V lookup: CDR1 MNHEY, CDR2 SMNVEV (reference sequence). Trimming stripped 3 bases from V and 0 bases from J, with 15 bases between. CDR3 sequence: CASSLPSGHSSYEQYF. CDR3 in DNA: TGTGCCAGCAGTTTGCCCAGCGGGCACAGCTCCTACGAGCAGTACTTC.

The chain is built from TRBV4-3 and TRBJ1-1; TRBD1 might be the D (5 bases). The CDR3 extends over 15 amino acids. CDR1 is LGHNA and CDR2 is YSLEER in the germline V gene. V was cut by 1 base and J by 1 base, with 10 bases left in between. Here the CDR3 reads CASSQVYGGNTEAFF. CDR3 nucleotides: TGCGCCAGCAGCCAAGTCTACGGGGGGAACACTGAAGCTTTCTTT.

A single count supports this clone. This chain joins TRBV11-2 and TRBJ2-5; 9 nucleotides align to TRBD2. The CDR3 is 16 residues long. The V and J ends lost 1 base and 2 bases, in that order; junction bases with no gene match: 5. Germline CDR1 SGHAT, CDR2 FQNNGV. This CDR3 is CASSLGGTSFQETQYF. DNA for the CDR3: TGTGCCAGCAGCTTAGGGGGGACTAGCTTTCAAGAGACCCAGTACTTC.

On this clone: The junction shows a germline mismatch at one end, possibly a read error. CDR3 sequence: CAGRGPGENTEAFF. The CDR3, as DNA: TGTGCCGGCAGGGGGCCGGGCGAGAACACTGAAGCTTTCTTT. The genes are TRBV7-9 and TRBJ1-1; 8 bases fit TRBD1. Germline CDR1 SEHNR, CDR2 FQNEAQ (reference sequence). The CDR3 runs to 14 residues. The full variable domain, rest sourced from reference TRBV7-9 and TRBJ1-1, is DTGVSQNPRHKITKRGQNVTFRCDPISEHNRLYWYRQTLGQGPEFLTYFQNEAQLEKSRLLSDRFSAERPKGSFSTLEIQRTEQGDSAMYLCAGRGPGENTEAFFGQGTRLTVV.

The chain recombines TRBV6-5 with TRBJ2-3; TRBD1 matches at 8 bases. This CDR3 is built from 15 residues. Germline CDR1 reads MNHEY; CDR2 reads SVGAGI. With V trimmed by 6 bases and J by 3 bases, 8 bases remained unmatched. CDR3 protein: CASRRDRGGTDTQYF. The DNA of the CDR3 is TGTGCCAGCAGACGCGACAGGGGCGGTACAGATACGCAGTATTTT.

The chain employs TRBV5-1 and TRBJ1-5; 7 positions agree with TRBD1. CDR1 SGHRS and CDR2 YFSETQ come from the germline V gene. CDR3 length equals 15 residues. V lost 4 bases and J lost 4; bases outside the gene matches: 8. CDR3 nucleotide sequence: TGCGCCAGCAGCCCGGTCCCAGGGGGAAATCAGCCCCAGCATTTT. Translated: CASSPVPGGNQPQHF.

V usage is TRBV28 and J usage is TRBJ1-1, with 7 nucleotides matching TRBD1. V was pared by 6 bases and J by 4 bases, with 11 bases of the junction left unmatched. The germline V gene encodes CDR1 MDHEN and CDR2 SYDVKM. The length of the CDR3 is 15 residues. The CDR3 loop reads CASSAYRGGGTEAFF. The CDR3 DNA reads TGTGCCAGCAGCGCATACAGGGGAGGTGGCACTGAAGCTTTCTTT.

This chain links TRBV9 with TRBJ2-2; unclear D gene. Germline V CDR1 and CDR2: SGDLS, YYNGEE. CDR3 length: 13 residues. V dropped 5 bases and J dropped 7 bases, with 12 bases sitting between them. CDR3: CASRPSLVGELFF. CDR3 bases: TGTGCCAGCAGGCCTAGTTTAGTCGGGGAGCTGTTTTTT.

V and J are TRBV19 and TRBJ1-1; D may be TRBD1 (5 bases). The length of the CDR3 is 17 residues. Trimming took off 1 base at V and 5 bases at J, with 20 bases between the two ends. The V gene's germline CDR1 is LNHDA and CDR2 SQIVND (reference sequence). This CDR3 reads CASSIVTAAGLGTEAFF. For the CDR3, the DNA is TGTGCCAGTAGTATAGTAACTGCGGCAGGGCTAGGAACTGAAGCTTTCTTT.

This clone was counted a few times. The CDR3 loop is CASSPAVYEQYF. CDR3 nucleotide sequence: TGTGCCAGCTCACCAGCAGTATACGAGCAGTACTTC. The rearrangement links TRBV18 to TRBJ2-7; the D is unclear. Germline values: CDR1 KGHSH, CDR2 LQKENI. The V end lost 2 bases, the J end lost 4 bases, and 6 bases lay between the germline ends. This CDR3 contains 12 residues. The full variable domain, completed using reference TRBV18 and TRBJ2-7, is NAGVMQNPRHLVRRRGQEARLRCSPMKGHSHVYWYRQLPEEGLKFMVYLQKENIIDESGMPKERFSAEFPKEGPSILRIQQVVRGDSAAYFCASSPAVYEQYFGPGTRLTVT.

J is TRBJ2-3 and V is TRBV4-1; 7 bases are shared with TRBD2. Germline V CDR1 and CDR2: MGHRA, YSYEKL. The CDR3 spans 15 residues. V shed 3 bases, J shed 1 base, and the junction held 4 bases outside the gene matches. CDR3 DNA: TGCGCCAGCAGCCATGATACTAGCGGCACAGATACGCAGTATTTT. Protein sequence: CASSHDTSGTDTQYF.